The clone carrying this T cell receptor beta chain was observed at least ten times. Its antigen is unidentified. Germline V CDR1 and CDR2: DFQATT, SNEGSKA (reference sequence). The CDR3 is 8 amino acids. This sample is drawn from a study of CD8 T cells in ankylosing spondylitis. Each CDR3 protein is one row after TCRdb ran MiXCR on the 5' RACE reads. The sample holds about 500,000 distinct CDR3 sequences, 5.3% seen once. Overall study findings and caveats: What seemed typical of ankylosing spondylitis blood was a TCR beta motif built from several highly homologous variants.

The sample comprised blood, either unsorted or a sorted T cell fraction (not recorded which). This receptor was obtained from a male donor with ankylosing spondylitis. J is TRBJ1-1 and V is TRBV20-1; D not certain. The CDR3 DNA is TGCGGCCCCACTGAAGCTTTCTTT. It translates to CGPTEAFF.